The 21 T cell receptor beta chains reported below all come from one sample, sequenced in a study of T-cell memory formation after mild COVID-19. One entry per CDR3 protein results from TCRdb running MiXCR on the 5' RACE reads. The sample lists 58,000 or so distinct CDR3 sequences; 25% to 35% were seen once. Input material: PBMCs or a T cell subset sorted from them (not recorded which). The receptors were gathered from a man aged 18 to 35 who had mild COVID-19 (a few samples of this study predate the infection). Cell type and time point are not known.

The chain couples TRBV7-6 to TRBJ1-6; no firm D call. Trimming left V 6 bases short and J 4 bases short, with 10 bases between. The V gene's germline CDR1 is SGHVS and CDR2 FNYEAQ. CDR3 length: 14 residues. Written as DNA, the CDR3 is TGTGCCAGCAGGGCAGGCGATTATAATTCACCCCTCCACTTT. It codes for CASRAGDYNSPLHF.

The gene calls are TRBV6-5 and TRBJ1-5; tentatively, D is TRBD1 (6 bases). V gave up 2 bases and J gave up 1 base, with 9 bases separating them. The CDR3 loop spans 15 amino acids. CDR1 is MNHEY, CDR2 SVGAGI, per germline. The CDR3 DNA reads TGTGCCAGCAGTTACGCCAGGGGAAGCAATCAGCCCCAGCATTTT. It encodes CASSYARGSNQPQHF.

In its sample, this clonotype was seen a few times. The chain links TRBV6-5 to TRBJ1-5; D might be TRBD1 (5 bases). The CDR3 runs to 17 residues. The germline V and J ends were trimmed by 5 bases and 0 bases, with 17 bases remaining between them. Germline V gives CDR1 MNHEY, CDR2 SVGAGI. The CDR3 nucleotides read TGTGCCAGCAGTCCCAGAACCGGGACTTATAGCAATCAGCCCCAGCATTTT. The encoded protein is CASSPRTGTYSNQPQHF.

The sample holds a few counts of this clonotype. The chain recombines TRBV12-3 or TRBV12-4 with TRBJ2-1; 10 bases match TRBD2. Losses at the gene ends were 6 bases for V and 2 bases for J; bases not matched to a gene: 4. CDR3 size: 15 residues. CDR3 coding DNA: TGTGCCAGCAGGACAAGCGGGGGGGCCTACAATGAGCAGTTCTTC. It translates to CASRTSGGAYNEQFF.

V usage is TRBV27 and J usage is TRBJ1-2; tentatively, D is TRBD1 (6 bases). The CDR3 consists of 13 residues. V was trimmed by 8 bases and J by 5 bases, leaving 15 bases between them. From germline, CDR1 is MNHEY and CDR2 SMNVEV (reference sequence). The CDR3 nucleotides are TGTGCCAGCTGGGACCCAGGGGTGTATGGCTACACCTTC. Protein sequence: CASWDPGVYGYTF.

This clonotype was seen a few times. This chain links TRBV7-2 with TRBJ1-5; D is unresolved. Deletions cut 1 base from V and 6 bases from J, with 10 bases between. CDR3 length: 14 amino acids. Germline V gene data show CDR1 as SGHTA and CDR2 as FQGNSA. The CDR3 nucleotides read TGTGCCAGCAGCTTAGGGGGAGTTGGTCAGCCCCAGCATTTT. Amino acids: CASSLGGVGQPQHF.

This clonotype came up a few times. The rearrangement uses TRBV7-2 and TRBJ2-7, with D tentatively TRBD1 (6 bases). The CDR3 length is 13 residues. Trimming left V 0 bases short and J 7 bases short, with 10 bases between. Germline V gene lookup returns CDR1 SGHTA and CDR2 FQGNSA. The CDR3, as DNA: TGTGCCAGCAGCTTAGCGGGGGCGGGTGAGCAGTACTTC. This translates into CASSLAGAGEQYF.

The chain couples TRBV11-2 to TRBJ2-1; no clear D. This CDR3 contains 15 residues. The germline V gene encodes CDR1 SGHAT and CDR2 FQNNGV. The germline V and J ends were trimmed by 5 bases and 4 bases, with 15 bases remaining between them. Here the CDR3 DNA reads TGTGCCAGCAGCCCTAAGGTGAGAGGATACAATGAGCAGTTCTTC. Protein sequence: CASSPKVRGYNEQFF.

This clonotype was recorded a few times. This chain links TRBV7-6 with TRBJ2-1, with TRBD2 matching over 11 bases. CDR3 size: 15 residues. After removal of 5 bases from V and 3 bases from J, the junction contained 3 bases not matched to a gene. Germline CDR1 reads SGHVS; CDR2 reads FNYEAQ. The chain's CDR3 is CASSPLAGVYNEQFF. CDR3 nucleotide sequence: TGTGCCAGCAGCCCACTAGCGGGGGTCTACAATGAGCAGTTCTTC.

This clonotype was counted between two and nine times. CDR3 nucleotides: TGTGCCAGCAGCTTTGGTAGAAACATTCAGTACTTC. Translating it yields CASSFGRNIQYF. The chain joins TRBV7-2 to TRBJ2-4; D is ambiguous. Germline values: CDR1 SGHTA, CDR2 FQGNSA. This CDR3 is 12 amino acids long. The ends were cut back, 3 bases at V and 6 bases at J, with 6 bases in the middle.

The chain employs TRBV4-1 and TRBJ2-3; D not certain. This CDR3 has 16 amino acids. Germline V gene lookup returns CDR1 MGHRA and CDR2 YSYEKL. V lost 4 bases to trimming and J lost 0 bases, with 14 bases between them. The CDR3 loop is CASSRKHGQSTDTQYF. The DNA for the CDR3 is TGCGCCAGCAGCCGTAAGCATGGTCAGAGCACAGATACGCAGTATTTT.

This clonotype was seen only once. The chain is built from TRBV12-3 or TRBV12-4 and TRBJ2-3; D is perhaps TRBD1 (6 bases). Trimming stripped 5 bases from V and 2 bases from J, with 11 bases between. The CDR3 is 14 amino acids. The CDR3 DNA is TGTGCCAGCAGTAAACAGGGTAACACAGATACGCAGTATTTT. As protein: CASSKQGNTDTQYF.

The genes are TRBV6-6 and TRBJ1-6; maybe TRBD1 (5 bases). The germline V gene has CDR1 MNHNY and CDR2 SVGAGI (reference sequence). This CDR3 comprises 17 residues. V dropped 0 bases and J dropped 6 bases, with 15 bases sitting between them. The chain's CDR3 is CASSYSKAGGPNSPLHF. CDR3 bases: TGTGCCAGCAGTTACTCGAAGGCGGGGGGACCTAATTCACCCCTCCACTTT.

The chain combines TRBV18 with TRBJ1-3, with TRBD1 matching 7 bases. There are 16 residues in the CDR3. Losses at the gene ends were 3 bases for V and 2 bases for J; bases not matched to a gene: 7. CDR1 is KGHSH, CDR2 LQKENI, per germline. For the CDR3, the DNA is TGTGCCAGCTCACCGGATGCAGGGGGAACTGGAAACACCATATATTTT. Translation gives CASSPDAGGTGNTIYF.

There are many counts of this clonotype. This sequence joins TRBV9 and TRBJ2-7; D may be TRBD1 (5 bases). The CDR3 spans 15 residues. Per germline, CDR1 SGDLS and CDR2 YYNGEE. Trimming stripped 0 bases from V and 2 bases from J, with 12 bases between. Here the CDR3 reads CASSVGQGLTYEQYF. In DNA form, the CDR3 reads TGTGCCAGCAGCGTAGGGCAGGGCTTAACCTACGAGCAGTACTTC.

The chain is built from TRBV6-4 and TRBJ2-7; D is perhaps TRBD2 (9 bases). This CDR3 spans 19 amino acids. Germline CDR1 and CDR2: MRHNA and SNTAGT. V was trimmed by 10 bases and J by 2 bases, leaving 33 bases between them. CDR3 nucleotides: TGTGCCATCTCTTTCCGGGACAGGATAAAGCGGGGGGCAACCTACGAGCAGTACGTC. Its protein product is CAISFRDRIKRGATYEQYV.

This clonotype was detected many times. The rearrangement uses TRBV15 and TRBJ2-7; D might be TRBD1 (5 bases). The CDR3 is made up of 13 amino acids. Trimming took off 6 bases at V and 9 bases at J, with 18 bases between the two ends. The germline CDR1 and CDR2 sequences are LNHNV and YYDKDF (reference sequence). CDR3 protein: CATSTGFGFGQYV. Here the CDR3 DNA reads TGTGCCACCAGTACAGGTTTTGGTTTCGGGCAGTACGTC.

This clonotype showed up just a few times. The J gene is TRBJ2-5, the V gene TRBV12-3 or TRBV12-4, with 9 bases fitting TRBD2. This CDR3 is built from 15 residues. The V segment lost 3 bases and the J segment 3 bases; nucleotides outside the gene matches: 5. CDR3 in DNA: TGTGCCAGCAGTTTCCCCTTAGCGGGGGAAGAGACCCAGTACTTC. Translation: CASSFPLAGEETQYF.

This rearrangement joins TRBV12-3 or TRBV12-4 to TRBJ2-7; weak D call: TRBD2 (5 bases). The ends were cut back, 6 bases at V and 5 bases at J, with 17 bases in the middle. The CDR3 has 14 amino acids. CDR3 protein: CASSLTFRGDEQYF. CDR3 DNA: TGTGCCAGCAGCCTCACTTTCCGGGGTGACGAGCAGTACTTC.

There are a few counts of this clonotype. The rearrangement links TRBV18 to TRBJ2-7; D might be TRBD2 (5 bases). With 7 bases removed from V and 6 bases from J, the gap between germline ends came to 16 bases. Germline V gives CDR1 KGHSH, CDR2 LQKENI. The CDR3 runs to 13 residues. The CDR3 region has the DNA TGTGCCAGCTGGAGGCACCGAGGCCCCGAGCAGTACGTC. Amino acid sequence: CASWRHRGPEQYV.

The sample holds a few counts of this clonotype. The chain carries TRBV20-1 and TRBJ2-5; either TRBD1 or TRBD2 may fit D (6 bases each). The CDR3 has 15 residues. The germline CDR1 and CDR2 sequences are DFQATT and SNEGSKA (reference sequence). V was trimmed by 0 bases and J by 3 bases, leaving 14 bases between them. CDR3: CSARDGGRGEETQYF. The CDR3 region has the DNA TGCAGTGCTAGAGACGGGGGCAGGGGCGAAGAGACCCAGTACTTC.